This record looks at one T cell receptor beta chain sequence and its context. The ends were cut back, 4 bases at V and 2 bases at J, with 14 bases in the middle. Germline V gives CDR1 SNHLY, CDR2 FYNNEI. This CDR3 has 15 residues. TCRdb's table, derived via immunoSEQ multiplex PCR, lists solely in-frame clones and lacks some. The sample carries fewer than 200,000 clones, 75% to 90% recorded once. This sample was taken from a study of blood T cell repertoires in COVID-19. Study context: The samples span acute and convalescent COVID-19 from the United States, Italy and Spain. PBMCs, B-cell-depleted T cells, or T cells provided the cDNA or gDNA that made up the material.

The chain couples TRBV2 to TRBJ2-5; D unclear. The receptor was isolated from a woman in her 70s with COVID-19, enrolled during active disease. The material sequenced was peripheral blood. CDR3 residues: CASSGRGSPQETQYF. The CDR3 bases are TGTGCCAGCAGTGGTCGCGGATCTCCTCAAGAGACCCAGTACTTC. Using reference TRBV2 and TRBJ2-5 for the parts outside the CDR3, the full variable domain is EPEVTQTPSHQVTQMGQEVILRCVPISNHLYFYWYRQILGQKVEFLVSFYNNEISEKSEIFDDQFSVERPDGSNFTLKIRSTKLEDSAMYFCASSGRGSPQETQYFGPGTRLLVL.